This TCR beta chain stems from a study of blood T cell repertoires in COVID-19. In regard to this clone: The identical CDR3 is also encoded by other nucleotide sequences in the sample.

In the original workflow: Reference gene primer amplification in the assay estimated nucleated cell counts. Data came from immunoSEQ multiplex PCR; TCRdb stores just in-frame clones and leaves some out. That table supplies the V and J calls and clone size; D and trimming were determined from the DNA. The sample lists more than 85,000 clones; 82% were seen once. This CDR3 is built from 15 residues. Germline V gene lookup returns CDR1 SGHAT and CDR2 FQNNGV. The V gene lost 4 bases and the J gene lost 0 bases, with 13 bases spanning the gap. The chain has TRBV11-2 and TRBJ2-7, with a weak D call TRBD2 (6 bases). The TCR sequence derives from an elderly man with acute or convalescent COVID-19. The sequencing input was peripheral blood. The CDR3: CASSSSGVSSYEQYF. The DNA for the CDR3 is TGTGCCAGCAGCTCCTCGGGGGTGAGCTCCTACGAGCAGTACTTC.